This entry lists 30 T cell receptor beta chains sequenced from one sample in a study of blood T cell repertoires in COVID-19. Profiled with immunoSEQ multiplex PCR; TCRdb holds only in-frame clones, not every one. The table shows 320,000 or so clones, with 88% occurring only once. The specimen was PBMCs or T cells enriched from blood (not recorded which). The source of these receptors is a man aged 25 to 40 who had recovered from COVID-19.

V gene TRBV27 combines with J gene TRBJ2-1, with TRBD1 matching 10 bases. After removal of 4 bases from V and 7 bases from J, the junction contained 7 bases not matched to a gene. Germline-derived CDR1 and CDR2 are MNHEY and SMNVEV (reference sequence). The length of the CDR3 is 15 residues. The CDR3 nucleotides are TGTGCCAGCAGTTCCCGACAGGGGGCGGTTAATGAGCAGTTCTTC. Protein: CASSSRQGAVNEQFF.

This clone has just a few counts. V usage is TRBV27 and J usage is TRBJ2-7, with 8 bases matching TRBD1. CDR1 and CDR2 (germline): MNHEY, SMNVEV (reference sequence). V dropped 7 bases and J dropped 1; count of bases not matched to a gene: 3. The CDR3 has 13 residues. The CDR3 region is CASIQGASYEQYF. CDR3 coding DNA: TGTGCCAGCATCCAGGGGGCGTCCTACGAGCAGTACTTC.

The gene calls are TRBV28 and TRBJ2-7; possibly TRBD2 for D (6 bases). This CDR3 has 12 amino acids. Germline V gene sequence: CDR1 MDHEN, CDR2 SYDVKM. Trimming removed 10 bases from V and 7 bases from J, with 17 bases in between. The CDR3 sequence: CATLGGVGEQYF. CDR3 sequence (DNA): TGTGCCACCCTGGGGGGTGTCGGGGAGCAGTACTTC.

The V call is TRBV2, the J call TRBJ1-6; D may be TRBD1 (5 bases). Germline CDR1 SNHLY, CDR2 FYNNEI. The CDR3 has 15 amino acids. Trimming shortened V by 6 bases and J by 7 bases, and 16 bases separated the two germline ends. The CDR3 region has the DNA TGTGCCAGCAGAGAAATGGGGGGGAAGAATTCACCCCTCCACTTT. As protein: CASREMGGKNSPLHF.

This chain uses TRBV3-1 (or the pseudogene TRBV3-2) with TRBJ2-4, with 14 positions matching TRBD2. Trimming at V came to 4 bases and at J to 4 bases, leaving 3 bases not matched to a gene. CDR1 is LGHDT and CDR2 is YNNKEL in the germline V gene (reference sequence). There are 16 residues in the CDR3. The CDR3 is CASSPTSGGGKNIQYF. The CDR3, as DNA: TGTGCCAGCAGCCCGACTAGCGGGGGGGGAAAAAACATTCAGTACTTC.

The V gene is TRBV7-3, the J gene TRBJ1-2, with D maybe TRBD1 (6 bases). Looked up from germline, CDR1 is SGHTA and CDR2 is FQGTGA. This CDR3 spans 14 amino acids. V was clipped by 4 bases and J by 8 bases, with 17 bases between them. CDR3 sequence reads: CASSSGYGTQGYTF. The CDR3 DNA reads TGTGCCAGCAGCTCAGGCTACGGGACACAGGGCTACACCTTC. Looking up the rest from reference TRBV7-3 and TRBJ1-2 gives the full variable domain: GAGVSQTPSNKVTEKGKYVELRCDPISGHTALYWYRQSLGQGPEFLIYFQGTGAADDSGLPNDRFFAVRPEGSVSTLKIQRTERGDSAVYLCASSSGYGTQGYTFGSGTRLTVV.

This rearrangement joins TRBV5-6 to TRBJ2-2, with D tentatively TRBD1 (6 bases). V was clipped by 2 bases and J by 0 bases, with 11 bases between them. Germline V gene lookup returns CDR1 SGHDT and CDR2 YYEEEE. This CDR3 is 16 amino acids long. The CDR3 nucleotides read TGTGCCAGCAGCTTCTTGGGACAAGCGAACACCGGGGAGCTGTTTTTT. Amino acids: CASSFLGQANTGELFF.

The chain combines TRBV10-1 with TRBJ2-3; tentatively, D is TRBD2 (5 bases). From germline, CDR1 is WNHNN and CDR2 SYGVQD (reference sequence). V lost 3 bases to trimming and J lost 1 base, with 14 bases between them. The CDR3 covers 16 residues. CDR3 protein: CASSERLLVGTDTQYF. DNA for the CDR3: TGCGCCAGCAGTGAAAGGTTACTAGTGGGCACAGATACGCAGTATTTT.

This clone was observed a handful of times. In DNA form, the CDR3 reads TGCGCCAGCAGTCAAAGGATTGGAGGGAGAGGTGAGAACACTGAAGCTTTCTTT. It specifies CASSQRIGGRGENTEAFF. V usage is TRBV23-1 and J usage is TRBJ1-1; D not resolved. TRBV23-1 is placed among ORFs of uncertain function. CDR3 length equals 18 residues. V was clipped by 2 bases and J by 1 base, with 20 bases between them.

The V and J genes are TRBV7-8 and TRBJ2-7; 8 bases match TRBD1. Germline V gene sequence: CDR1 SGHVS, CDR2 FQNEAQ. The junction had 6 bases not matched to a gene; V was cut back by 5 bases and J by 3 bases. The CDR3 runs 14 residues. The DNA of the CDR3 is TGTGCCAGCAGCGCAACCGGGACAGGCTACGAGCAGTACTTC. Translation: CASSATGTGYEQYF.

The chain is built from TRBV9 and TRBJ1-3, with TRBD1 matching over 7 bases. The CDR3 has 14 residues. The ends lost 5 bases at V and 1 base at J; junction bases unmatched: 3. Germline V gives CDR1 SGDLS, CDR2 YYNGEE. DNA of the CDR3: TGTGCCAGCAGGGCGACAGGGTCTGGAAACACCATATATTTT. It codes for CASRATGSGNTIYF.

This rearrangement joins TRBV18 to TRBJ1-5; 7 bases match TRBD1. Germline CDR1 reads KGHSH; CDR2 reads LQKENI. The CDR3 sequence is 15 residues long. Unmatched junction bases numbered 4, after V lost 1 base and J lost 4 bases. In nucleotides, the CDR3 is TGTGCCAGCTCACCACGGGGGACAGATAATCAGCCCCAGCATTTT. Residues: CASSPRGTDNQPQHF.

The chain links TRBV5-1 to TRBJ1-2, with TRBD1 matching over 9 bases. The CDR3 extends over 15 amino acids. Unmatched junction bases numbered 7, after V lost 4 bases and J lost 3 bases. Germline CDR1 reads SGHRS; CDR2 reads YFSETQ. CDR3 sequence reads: CASSPQGASDYGYTF. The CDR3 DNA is TGCGCCAGCAGCCCACAGGGGGCGTCCGACTATGGCTACACCTTC.

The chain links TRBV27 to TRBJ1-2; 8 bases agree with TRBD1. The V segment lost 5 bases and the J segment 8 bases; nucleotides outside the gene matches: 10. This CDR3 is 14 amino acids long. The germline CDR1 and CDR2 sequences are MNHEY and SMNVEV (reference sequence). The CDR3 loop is CASSPIRTGLGYTF. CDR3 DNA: TGTGCCAGCAGTCCAATCCGGACAGGGTTAGGCTACACCTTC.

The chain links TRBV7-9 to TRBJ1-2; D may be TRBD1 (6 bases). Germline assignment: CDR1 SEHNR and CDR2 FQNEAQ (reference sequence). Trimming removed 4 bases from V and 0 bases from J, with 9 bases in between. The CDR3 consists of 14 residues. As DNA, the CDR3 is TGTGCCAGCAGCTCTAGGACAGCTAACTATGGCTACACCTTC. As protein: CASSSRTANYGYTF.

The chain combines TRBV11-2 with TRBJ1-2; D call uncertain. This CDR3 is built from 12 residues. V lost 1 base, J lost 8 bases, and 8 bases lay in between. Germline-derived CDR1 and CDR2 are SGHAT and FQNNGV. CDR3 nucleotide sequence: TGTGCCAGCAGCTTAGGGCAGGTGGGCTACACCTTC. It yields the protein CASSLGQVGYTF. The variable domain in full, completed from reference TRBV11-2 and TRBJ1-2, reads EAGVAQSPRYKIIEKRQSVAFWCNPISGHATLYWYQQILGQGPKLLIQFQNNGVVDDSQLPKDRFSAERLKGVDSTLKIQPAKLEDSAVYLCASSLGQVGYTFGSGTRLTVV.

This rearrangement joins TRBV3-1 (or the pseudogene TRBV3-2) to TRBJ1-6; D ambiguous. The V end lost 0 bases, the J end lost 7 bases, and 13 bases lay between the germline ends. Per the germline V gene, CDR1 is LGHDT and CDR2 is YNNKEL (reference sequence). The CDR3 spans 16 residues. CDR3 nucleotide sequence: TGTGCCAGCAGCCAAGACCCAATTGGCCCGAATTCACCCCTCCACTTT. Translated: CASSQDPIGPNSPLHF.

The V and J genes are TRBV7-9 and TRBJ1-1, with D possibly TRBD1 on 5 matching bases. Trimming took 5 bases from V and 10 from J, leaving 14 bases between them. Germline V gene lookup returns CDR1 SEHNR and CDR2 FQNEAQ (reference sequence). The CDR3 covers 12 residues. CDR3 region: CASSIDSRRAFF. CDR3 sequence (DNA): TGTGCCAGCAGCATAGACAGCCGCCGAGCTTTCTTT.

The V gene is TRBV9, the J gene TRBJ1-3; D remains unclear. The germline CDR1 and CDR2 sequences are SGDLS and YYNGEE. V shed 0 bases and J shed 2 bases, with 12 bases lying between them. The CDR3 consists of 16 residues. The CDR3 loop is CASSVEEGYTGNTIYF. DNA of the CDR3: TGTGCCAGCAGCGTAGAGGAGGGATATACTGGAAACACCATATATTTT.

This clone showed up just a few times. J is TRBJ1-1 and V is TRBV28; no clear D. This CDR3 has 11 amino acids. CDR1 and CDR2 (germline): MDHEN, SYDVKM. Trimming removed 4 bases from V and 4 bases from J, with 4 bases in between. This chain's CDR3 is CASSSGTEAFF. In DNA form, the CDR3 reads TGTGCCAGCAGTTCGGGCACTGAAGCTTTCTTT. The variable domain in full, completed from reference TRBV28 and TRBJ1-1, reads DVKVTQSSRYLVKRTGEKVFLECVQDMDHENMFWYRQDPGLGLRLIYFSYDVKMKEKGDIPEGYSVSREKKERFSLILESASTNQTSMYLCASSSGTEAFFGQGTRLTVV.

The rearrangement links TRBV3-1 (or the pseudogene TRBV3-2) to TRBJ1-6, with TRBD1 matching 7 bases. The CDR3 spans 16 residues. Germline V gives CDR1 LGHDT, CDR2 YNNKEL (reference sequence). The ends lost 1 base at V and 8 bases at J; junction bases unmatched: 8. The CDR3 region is CASSQASTGWDSPLHF. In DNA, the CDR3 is TGTGCCAGCAGCCAAGCTTCGACAGGGTGGGATTCACCCCTCCACTTT.

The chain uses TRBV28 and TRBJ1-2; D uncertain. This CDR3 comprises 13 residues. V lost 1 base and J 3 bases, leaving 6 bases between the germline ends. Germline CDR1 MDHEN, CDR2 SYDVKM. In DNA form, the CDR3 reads TGTGCCAGCAGTTTATACGGAGACTATGGCTACACCTTC. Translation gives CASSLYGDYGYTF.

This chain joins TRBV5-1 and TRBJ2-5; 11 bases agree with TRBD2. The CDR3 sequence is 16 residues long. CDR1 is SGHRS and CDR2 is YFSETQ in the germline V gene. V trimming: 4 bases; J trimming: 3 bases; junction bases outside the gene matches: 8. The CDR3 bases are TGCGCCAGCAGCCCTCCCGGTAGCGGGGGGGAAGAGACCCAGTACTTC. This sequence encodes CASSPPGSGGEETQYF.

For the CDR3, the DNA is TGTGCCAGCAGCCAATTCCTAGCGGGGGGCCAGAACACCGGGGAGCTGTTTTTT. Its protein is CASSQFLAGGQNTGELFF. J is TRBJ2-2 and V is TRBV16, with 11 bases lining up with TRBD2. This CDR3 region has 18 residues. V was pared by 1 base and J by 1 base, with 5 bases of the junction left unmatched. CDR1 is KGHSY, CDR2 FQNENV, per germline.

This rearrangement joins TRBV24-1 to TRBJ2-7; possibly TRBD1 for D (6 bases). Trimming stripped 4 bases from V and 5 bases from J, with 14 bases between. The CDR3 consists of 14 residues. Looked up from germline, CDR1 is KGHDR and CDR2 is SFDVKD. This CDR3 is CATSDPLTGNEQYF. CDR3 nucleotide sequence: TGTGCCACCAGTGACCCCTTAACAGGGAACGAGCAGTACTTC.

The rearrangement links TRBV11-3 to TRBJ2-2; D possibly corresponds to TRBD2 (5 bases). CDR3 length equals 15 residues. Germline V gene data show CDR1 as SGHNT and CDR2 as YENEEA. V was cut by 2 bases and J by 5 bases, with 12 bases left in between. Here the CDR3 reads CASSLLGGETGELFF. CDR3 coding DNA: TGTGCCAGCAGCTTATTAGGTGGGGAGACCGGGGAGCTGTTTTTT. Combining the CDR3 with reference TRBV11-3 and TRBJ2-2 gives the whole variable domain EAGVVQSPRYKIIEKKQPVAFWCNPISGHNTLYWYLQNLGQGPELLIRYENEEAVDDSQLPKDRFSAERLKGVDSTLKIQPAELGDSAVYLCASSLLGGETGELFFGEGSRLTVL.

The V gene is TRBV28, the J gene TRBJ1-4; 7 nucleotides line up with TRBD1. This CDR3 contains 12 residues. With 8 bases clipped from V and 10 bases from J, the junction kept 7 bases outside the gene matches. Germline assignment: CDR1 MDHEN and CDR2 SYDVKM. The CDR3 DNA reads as TGTGCCAGCTCGACGTACAGGGGAAAACTGTTTTTT. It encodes CASSTYRGKLFF.

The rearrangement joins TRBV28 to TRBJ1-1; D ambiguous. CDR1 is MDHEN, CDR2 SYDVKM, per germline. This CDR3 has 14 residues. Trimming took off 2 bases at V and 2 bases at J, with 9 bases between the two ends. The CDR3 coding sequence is TGTGCCAGCAGTTTAAGAGTCTACAACACTGAAGCTTTCTTT. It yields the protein CASSLRVYNTEAFF.

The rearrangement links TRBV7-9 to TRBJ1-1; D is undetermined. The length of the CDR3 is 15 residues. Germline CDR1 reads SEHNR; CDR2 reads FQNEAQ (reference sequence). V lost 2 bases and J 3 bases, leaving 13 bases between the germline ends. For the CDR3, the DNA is TGTGCCAGCAGCTTATTCTTAGTTCCGGACACTGAAGCTTTCTTT. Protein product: CASSLFLVPDTEAFF.

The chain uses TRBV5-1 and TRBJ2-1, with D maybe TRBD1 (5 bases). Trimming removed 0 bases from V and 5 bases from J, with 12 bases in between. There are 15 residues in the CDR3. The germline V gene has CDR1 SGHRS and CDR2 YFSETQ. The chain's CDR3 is CASSLEGRPDNEQFF. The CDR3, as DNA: TGCGCCAGCAGCTTGGAGGGGCGACCCGACAATGAGCAGTTCTTC. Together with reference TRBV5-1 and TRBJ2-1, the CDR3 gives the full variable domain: KAGVTQTPRYLIKTRGQQVTLSCSPISGHRSVSWYQQTPGQGLQFLFEYFSETQRNKGNFPGRFSGRQFSNSRSEMNVSTLELGDSALYLCASSLEGRPDNEQFFGPGTRLTVL.